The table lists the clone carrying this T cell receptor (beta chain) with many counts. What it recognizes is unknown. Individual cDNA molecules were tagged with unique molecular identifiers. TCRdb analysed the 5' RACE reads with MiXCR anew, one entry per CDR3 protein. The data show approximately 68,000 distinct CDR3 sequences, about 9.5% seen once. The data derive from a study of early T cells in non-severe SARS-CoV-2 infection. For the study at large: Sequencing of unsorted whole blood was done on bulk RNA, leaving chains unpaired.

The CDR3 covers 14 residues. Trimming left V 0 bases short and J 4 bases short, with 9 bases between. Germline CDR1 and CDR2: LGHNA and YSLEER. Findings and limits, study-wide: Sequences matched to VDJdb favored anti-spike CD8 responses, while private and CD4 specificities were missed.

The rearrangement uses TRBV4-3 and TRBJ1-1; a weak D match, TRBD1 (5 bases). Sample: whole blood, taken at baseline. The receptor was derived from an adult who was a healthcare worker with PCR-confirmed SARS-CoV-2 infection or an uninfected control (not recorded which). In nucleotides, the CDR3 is TGCGCCAGCAGCCAAGAGGCAGGGAGCACTGAAGCTTTCTTT. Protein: CASSQEAGSTEAFF.